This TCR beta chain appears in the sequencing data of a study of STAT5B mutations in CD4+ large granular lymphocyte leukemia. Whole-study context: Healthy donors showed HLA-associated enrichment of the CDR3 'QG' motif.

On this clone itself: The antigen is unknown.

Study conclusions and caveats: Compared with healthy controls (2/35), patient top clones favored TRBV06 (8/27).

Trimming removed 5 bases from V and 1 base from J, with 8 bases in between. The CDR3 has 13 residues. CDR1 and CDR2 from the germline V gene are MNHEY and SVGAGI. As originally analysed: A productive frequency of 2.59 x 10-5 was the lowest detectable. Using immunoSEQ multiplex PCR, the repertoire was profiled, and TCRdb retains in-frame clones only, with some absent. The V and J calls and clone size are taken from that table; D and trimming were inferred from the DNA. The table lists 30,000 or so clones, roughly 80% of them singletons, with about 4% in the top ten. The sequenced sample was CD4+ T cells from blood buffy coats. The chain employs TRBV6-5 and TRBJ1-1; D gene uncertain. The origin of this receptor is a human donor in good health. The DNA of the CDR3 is TGTGCCAGCAGTAGGGAGCGGAACACTGAAGCTTTCTTT. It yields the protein CASSRERNTEAFF.